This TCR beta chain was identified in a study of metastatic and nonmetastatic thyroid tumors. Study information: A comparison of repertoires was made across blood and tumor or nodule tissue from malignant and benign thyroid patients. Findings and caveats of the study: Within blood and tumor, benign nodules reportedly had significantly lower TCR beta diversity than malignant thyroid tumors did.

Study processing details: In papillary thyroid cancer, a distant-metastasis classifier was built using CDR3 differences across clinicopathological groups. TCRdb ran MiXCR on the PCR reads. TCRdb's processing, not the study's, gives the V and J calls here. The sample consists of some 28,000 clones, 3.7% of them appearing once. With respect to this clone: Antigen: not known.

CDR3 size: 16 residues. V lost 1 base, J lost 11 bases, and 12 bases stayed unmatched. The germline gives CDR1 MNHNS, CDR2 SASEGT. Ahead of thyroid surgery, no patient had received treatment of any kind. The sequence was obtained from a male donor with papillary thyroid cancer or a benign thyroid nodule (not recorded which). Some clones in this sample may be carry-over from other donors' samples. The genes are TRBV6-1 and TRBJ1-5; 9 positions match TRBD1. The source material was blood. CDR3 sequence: CASSEVPGQGLETQHF. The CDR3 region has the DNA TGTGCCAGCAGTGAAGTCCCGGGACAGGGATTAGAGACCCAGCATTTT.